Sequencing of this TCR beta chain was carried out in a study of regulatory T cells in long-lasting Graves disease. Study-level points and caveats: Segments TRBV28, TRBJ1-2 and TRBJ2-5 showed preferential usage in persistent disease.

Time point given: newly diagnosed GD, antithyroid drugs for less than 3 months. PBMCs were the source of the RNA used for TCR sequencing. Diagnoses of Graves' disease were made by American Thyroid Association guidelines. Germline lookup yields CDR1 MNHEY and CDR2 SVGEGT. The CDR3 runs 14 residues. V was shortened by 5 bases and J by 4 bases, with 12 bases between the two germline ends. This clonotype has ten or more counts. Its specificity is unknown. TCR beta libraries were built with iRepertoire HTBI primers and Arm-PCR of CDR3 regions. In TCRdb, the multiplex PCR reads were re-called with MiXCR into one record per CDR3 protein. The sample includes about 430,000 distinct CDR3 sequences, approximately 16% of them seen just once. This sample was shared with a second study, whose subject was T cells in Graves' hyperthyroidism and ophthalmopathy.

The sample consisted of peripheral blood mononuclear cells (PBMCs), taken at new diagnosis, from a patient treated with antithyroid drugs. This TCR came from a woman in her 40s with Graves disease. The J gene is TRBJ2-1, the V gene TRBV6-2 or TRBV6-3; no clear D. The CDR3 nucleotides read TGTGCCAGCAGTGAAGAGGAGTGGTACAATGAGCAGTTCTTC. As protein: CASSEEEWYNEQFF.